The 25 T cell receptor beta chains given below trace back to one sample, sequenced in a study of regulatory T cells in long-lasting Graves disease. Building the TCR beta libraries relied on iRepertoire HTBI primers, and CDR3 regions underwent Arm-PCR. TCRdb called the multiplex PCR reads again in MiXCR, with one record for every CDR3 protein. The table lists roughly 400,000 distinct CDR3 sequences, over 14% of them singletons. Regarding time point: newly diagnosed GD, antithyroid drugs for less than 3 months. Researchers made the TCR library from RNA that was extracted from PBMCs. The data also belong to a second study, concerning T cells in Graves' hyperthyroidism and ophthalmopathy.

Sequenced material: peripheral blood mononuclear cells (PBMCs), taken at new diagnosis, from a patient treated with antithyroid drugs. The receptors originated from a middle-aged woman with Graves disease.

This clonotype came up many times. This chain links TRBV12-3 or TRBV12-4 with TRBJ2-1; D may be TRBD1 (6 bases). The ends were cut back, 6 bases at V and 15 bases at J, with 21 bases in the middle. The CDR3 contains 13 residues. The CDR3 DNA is TGTGCCAGCAGAAAAACCGGGACACCTAGGACGTTCTTC. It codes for CASRKTGTPRTFF.

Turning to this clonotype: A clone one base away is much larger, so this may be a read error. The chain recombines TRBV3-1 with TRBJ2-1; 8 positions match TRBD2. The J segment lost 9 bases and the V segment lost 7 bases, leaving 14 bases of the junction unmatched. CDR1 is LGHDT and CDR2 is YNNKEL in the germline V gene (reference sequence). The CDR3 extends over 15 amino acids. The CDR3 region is CASTPGPAGVFEQFF. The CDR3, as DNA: TGTGCCAGCACCCCGGGACCAGCGGGAGTTTTTGAGCAGTTCTTC.

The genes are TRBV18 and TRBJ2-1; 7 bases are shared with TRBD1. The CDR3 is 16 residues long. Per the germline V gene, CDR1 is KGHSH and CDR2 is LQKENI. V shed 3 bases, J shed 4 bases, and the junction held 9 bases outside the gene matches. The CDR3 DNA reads TGTGCCAGCTCACCCCGTGGACAGGAGCTTTACAATGAGCAGTTCTTC. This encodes CASSPRGQELYNEQFF.

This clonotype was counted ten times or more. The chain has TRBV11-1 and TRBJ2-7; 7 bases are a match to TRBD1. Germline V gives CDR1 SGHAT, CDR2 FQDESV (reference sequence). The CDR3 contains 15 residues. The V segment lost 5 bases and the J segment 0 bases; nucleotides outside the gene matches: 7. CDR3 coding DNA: TGTGCCAGCAGCGCATACCGGGACAGCTCCTACGAGCAGTACTTC. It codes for CASSAYRDSSYEQYF.

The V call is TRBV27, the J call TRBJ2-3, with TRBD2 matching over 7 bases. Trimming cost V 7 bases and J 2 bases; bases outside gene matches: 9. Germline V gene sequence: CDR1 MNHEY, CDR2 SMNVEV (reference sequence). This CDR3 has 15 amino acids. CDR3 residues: CASTAGTTNTDTQYF. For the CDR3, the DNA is TGTGCCAGCACCGCCGGGACTACGAACACAGATACGCAGTATTTT.

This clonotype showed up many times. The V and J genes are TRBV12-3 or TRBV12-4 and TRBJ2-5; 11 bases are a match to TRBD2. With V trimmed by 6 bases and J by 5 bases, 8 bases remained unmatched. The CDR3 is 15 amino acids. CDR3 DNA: TGTGCCAGCAGCCGAGGGCCTAGCGGGAGGGAGACCCAGTACTTC. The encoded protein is CASSRGPSGRETQYF.

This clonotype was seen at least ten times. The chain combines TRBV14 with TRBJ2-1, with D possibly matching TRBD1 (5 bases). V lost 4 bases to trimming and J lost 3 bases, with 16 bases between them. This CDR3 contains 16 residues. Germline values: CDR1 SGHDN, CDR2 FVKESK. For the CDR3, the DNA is TGTGCCAGCAGCCCTCGACAAGGGGTTCTCTACAATGAGCAGTTCTTC. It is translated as CASSPRQGVLYNEQFF.

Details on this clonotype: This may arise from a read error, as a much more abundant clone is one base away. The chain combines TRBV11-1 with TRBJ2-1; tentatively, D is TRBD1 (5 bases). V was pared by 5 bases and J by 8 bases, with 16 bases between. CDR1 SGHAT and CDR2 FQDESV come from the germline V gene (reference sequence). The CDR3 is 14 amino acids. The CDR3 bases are TGTGCCAGCAGCATTAAGGGGCGGATCTATGAGCAGTTCTTC. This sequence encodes CASSIKGRIYEQFF.

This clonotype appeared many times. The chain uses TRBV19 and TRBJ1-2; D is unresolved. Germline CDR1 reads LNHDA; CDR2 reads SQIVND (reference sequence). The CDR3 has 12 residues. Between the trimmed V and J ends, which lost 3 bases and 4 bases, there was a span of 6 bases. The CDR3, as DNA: TGTGCCAGTAGTATGGCCCGCTATGGCTACACCTTC. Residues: CASSMARYGYTF.

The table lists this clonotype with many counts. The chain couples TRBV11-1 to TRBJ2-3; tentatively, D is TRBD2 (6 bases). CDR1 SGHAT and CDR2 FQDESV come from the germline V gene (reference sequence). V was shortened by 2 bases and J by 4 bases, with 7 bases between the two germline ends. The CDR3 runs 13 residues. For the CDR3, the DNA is TGTGCCAGCAGCTTATGGGGGGCAGATACGCAGTATTTT. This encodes CASSLWGADTQYF. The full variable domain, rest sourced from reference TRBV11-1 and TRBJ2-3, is EAEVAQSPRYKITEKSQAVAFWCDPISGHATLYWYRQILGQGPELLVQFQDESVVDDSQLPKDRFSAERLKGVDSTLKIQPAELGDSAMYLCASSLWGADTQYFGPGTRLTVL.

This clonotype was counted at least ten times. The CDR3 loop reads CASSEITPFGESYEQYF. Here the CDR3 DNA reads TGCGCCAGCAGTGAGATAACCCCCTTCGGCGAATCCTACGAGCAGTACTTC. The chain recombines TRBV10-2 with TRBJ2-7, with unresolved D. The V gene lost 2 bases and the J gene lost 1 base, with 18 bases spanning the gap. Germline CDR1 is WSHSY and CDR2 is SAAADI. This CDR3 comprises 17 residues.

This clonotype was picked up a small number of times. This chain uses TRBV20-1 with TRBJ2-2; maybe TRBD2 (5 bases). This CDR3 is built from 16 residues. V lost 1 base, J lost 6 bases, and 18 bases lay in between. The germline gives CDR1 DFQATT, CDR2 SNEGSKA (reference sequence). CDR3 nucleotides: TGCAGTGCTAGAGTGGTTCCGGGAACGGAGTCCGGGGAGCTGTTTTTT. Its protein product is CSARVVPGTESGELFF.

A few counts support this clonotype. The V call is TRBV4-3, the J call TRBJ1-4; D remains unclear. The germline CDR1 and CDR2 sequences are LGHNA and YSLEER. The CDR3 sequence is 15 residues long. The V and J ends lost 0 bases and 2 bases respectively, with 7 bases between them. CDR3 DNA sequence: TGCGCCAGCAGCCAAGATGTTGGGACTAATGAAAAACTGTTTTTT. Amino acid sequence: CASSQDVGTNEKLFF.

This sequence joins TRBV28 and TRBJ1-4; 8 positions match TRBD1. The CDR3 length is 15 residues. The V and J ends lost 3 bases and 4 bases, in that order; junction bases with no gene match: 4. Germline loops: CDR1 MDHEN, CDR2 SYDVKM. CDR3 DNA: TGTGCCAGCAGTTTTCGGACAGGGAATAATGAAAAACTGTTTTTT. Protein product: CASSFRTGNNEKLFF.

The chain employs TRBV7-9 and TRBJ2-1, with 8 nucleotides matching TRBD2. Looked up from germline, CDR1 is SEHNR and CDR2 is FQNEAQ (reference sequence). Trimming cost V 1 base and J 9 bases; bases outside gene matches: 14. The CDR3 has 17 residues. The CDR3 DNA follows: TGTGCCAGCAGCTTAGAGTCCGGGGCTAGCGGGTACGCTGAGCAGTTCTTC. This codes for CASSLESGASGYAEQFF.

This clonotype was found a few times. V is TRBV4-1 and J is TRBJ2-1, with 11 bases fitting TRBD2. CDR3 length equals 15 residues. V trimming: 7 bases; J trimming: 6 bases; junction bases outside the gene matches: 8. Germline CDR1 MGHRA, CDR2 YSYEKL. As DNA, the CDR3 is TGCGCCAGCAAGTTGACTAGCGGGAATCTCAATGAGCAGTTCTTC. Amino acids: CASKLTSGNLNEQFF.

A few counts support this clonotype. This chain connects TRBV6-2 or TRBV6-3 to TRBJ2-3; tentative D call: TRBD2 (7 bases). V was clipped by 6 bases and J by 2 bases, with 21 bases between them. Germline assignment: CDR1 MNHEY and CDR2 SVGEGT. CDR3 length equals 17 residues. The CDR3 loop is CASRYGGWLADTDTQYF. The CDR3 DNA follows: TGTGCCAGCAGATACGGGGGCTGGCTAGCGGACACAGATACGCAGTATTTT.

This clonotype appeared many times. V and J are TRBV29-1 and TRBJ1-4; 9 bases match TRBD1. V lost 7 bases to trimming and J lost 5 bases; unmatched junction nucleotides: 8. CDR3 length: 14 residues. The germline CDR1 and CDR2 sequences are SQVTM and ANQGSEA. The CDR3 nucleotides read TGCAGCGCCCATACCGGGACAGGGAATGAAAAACTGTTTTTT. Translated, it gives CSAHTGTGNEKLFF.

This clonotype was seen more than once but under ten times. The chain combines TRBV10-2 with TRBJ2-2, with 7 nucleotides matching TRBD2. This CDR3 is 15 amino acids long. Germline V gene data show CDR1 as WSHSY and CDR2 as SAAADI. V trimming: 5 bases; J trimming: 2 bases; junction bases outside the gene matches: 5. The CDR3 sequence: CASSNQRGNTGELFF. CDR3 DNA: TGCGCCAGCAGTAACCAGCGGGGCAACACCGGGGAGCTGTTTTTT.

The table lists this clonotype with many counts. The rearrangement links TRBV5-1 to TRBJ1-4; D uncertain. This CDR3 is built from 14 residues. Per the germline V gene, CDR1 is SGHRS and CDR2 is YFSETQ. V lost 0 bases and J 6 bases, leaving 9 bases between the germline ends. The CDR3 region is CASSLESGDEKLFF. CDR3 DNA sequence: TGCGCCAGCAGCTTGGAGTCGGGAGATGAAAAACTGTTTTTT.

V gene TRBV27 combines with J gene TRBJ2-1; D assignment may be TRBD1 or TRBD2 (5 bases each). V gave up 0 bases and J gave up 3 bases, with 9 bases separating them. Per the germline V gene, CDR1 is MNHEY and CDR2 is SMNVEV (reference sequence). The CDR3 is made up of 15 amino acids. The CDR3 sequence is CASSLSPGHYNEQFF. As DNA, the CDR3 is TGTGCCAGCAGTTTATCGCCGGGGCACTACAATGAGCAGTTCTTC.

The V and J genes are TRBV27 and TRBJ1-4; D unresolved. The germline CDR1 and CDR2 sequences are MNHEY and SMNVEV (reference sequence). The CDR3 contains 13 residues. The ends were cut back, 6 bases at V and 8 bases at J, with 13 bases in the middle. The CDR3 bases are TGTGCCAGCAGCGGACCCTTGAGGGAAAAACTGTTTTTT. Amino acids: CASSGPLREKLFF. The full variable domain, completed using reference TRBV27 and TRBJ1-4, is EAQVTQNPRYLITVTGKKLTVTCSQNMNHEYMSWYRQDPGLGLRQIYYSMNVEVTDKGDVPEGYKVSRKEKRNFPLILESPSPNQTSLYFCASSGPLREKLFFGSGTQLSVL.

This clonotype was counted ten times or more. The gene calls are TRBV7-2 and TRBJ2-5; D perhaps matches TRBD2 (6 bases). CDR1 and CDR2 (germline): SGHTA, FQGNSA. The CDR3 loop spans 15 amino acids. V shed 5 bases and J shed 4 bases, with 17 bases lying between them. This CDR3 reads CASSQRTQGGETQYF. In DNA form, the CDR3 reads TGTGCCAGCAGCCAACGGACGCAGGGAGGAGAGACCCAGTACTTC.

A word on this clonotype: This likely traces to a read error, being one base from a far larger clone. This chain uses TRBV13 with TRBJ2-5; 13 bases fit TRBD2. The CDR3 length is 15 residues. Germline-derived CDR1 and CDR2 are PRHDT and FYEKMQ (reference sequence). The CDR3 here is CASSGTSGTPETQCF. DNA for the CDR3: TGTGCCAGCAGTGGGACTAGCGGGACCCCAGAGACCCAGTGCTTC.

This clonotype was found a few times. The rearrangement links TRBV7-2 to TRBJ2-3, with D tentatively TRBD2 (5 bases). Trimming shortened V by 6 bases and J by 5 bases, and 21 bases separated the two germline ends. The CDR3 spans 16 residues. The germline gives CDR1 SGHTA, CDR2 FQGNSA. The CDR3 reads CASSPSWERVKDTQYF. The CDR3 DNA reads TGTGCCAGCAGTCCCTCCTGGGAGCGAGTTAAAGATACGCAGTATTTT.